The sequence of this TCR beta chain was determined in a study of shared clonotypes between healthy human individuals. CD45RO negativity and positive selection for CCR7 defined naive CD8 cells, a population that excluded terminally differentiated effector memory CD45RA+ cells. Donors, without exception, were Caucasian adults residing in Nashville, Tennessee. Regarding this clone: Its antigen is as yet unknown.

Germline CDR1 MNHEY, CDR2 SVGAGI. There are 12 residues in the CDR3. Trimming took 8 bases from V and 1 from J, leaving 8 bases between them. It was across several immunoSEQ plates that each subset's genomic DNA was evenly split. This table comes from immunoSEQ multiplex PCR, and its TCRdb copy is limited to in-frame clones, with some not included. The sample records about 2 million clones, less than 95% being singletons. Study findings and constraints: The authors expected sequencing depth to affect clonotype sharing among donors. With several donors compared, 4.5% to 6.5% of naive CD4 clonotypes were shared.

J is TRBJ1-1 and V is TRBV6-5; D gene ambiguous. The receptor's source is a man in his late teens or twenties in good health. The sequencing sample was made of naive CD8+ T cells sorted from blood. CDR3 region: CASGGSNTEAFF. The CDR3 nucleotides are TGTGCCAGCGGCGGATCGAACACTGAAGCTTTCTTT.